The clone carrying this T cell receptor beta chain was seen just once. The sample comes from a study of blood T cell repertoires in COVID-19. Study-wide context: COVID-19 samples from acute and convalescent phases originated in the United States, Italy and Spain. Sources were T cells, B-cell-depleted T cells, or PBMCs; the material itself was cDNA or gDNA.

As originally analysed: Scientists estimated how many nucleated cells there were by amplifying reference gene primers. The assay was immunoSEQ multiplex PCR, and TCRdb's table has in-frame clones only and misses some. The DNA gave D and trimming, while V, J and clone size come from that table. The sample has over 350,000 clones; 70% to 90% are singletons. V was clipped by 2 bases and J by 2 bases, with 12 bases between them. Germline CDR1 and CDR2: LGHNA and YNFKEQ. CDR3 length equals 15 residues. The specimen sequenced was PBMCs or T cells enriched from blood (not recorded which). The sequence came from a woman in her thirties with acute COVID-19. The chain couples TRBV4-2 to TRBJ1-2, with D unresolved. CDR3 sequence: CASSQFIGDNYGYTF. DNA for the CDR3: TGTGCCAGCAGCCAATTCATAGGAGACAACTATGGCTACACCTTC.